These T cell receptor beta chains were read from a single sample in a study of neoadjuvant nivolumab and ipilimumab in lung cancer. Measured with immunoSEQ multiplex PCR; TCRdb has only the in-frame clones, and not every one. The sample lists more than 20,000 clones, 75% to 90% occurring once. The material sequenced was tumor tissue, taken after neoadjuvant nivolumab, alone or with ipilimumab, at or shortly before surgery. These receptors originate from an adult with non-small cell lung cancer. Both conserved end residues are part of each CDR3. The order of the fields is J gene, clone size, D gene, V gene, CDR3 protein. The D gene is left open where the match is weak. Rows may omit the clone size; those that give it use once, few, many or a size class.

J gene: TRBJ1-5
clone size: .
D gene: .
V gene: TRBV5-6
CDR3 protein: CASSLWGGSNQPQHF

J gene: TRBJ2-6
clone size: .
D gene: TRBD1
V gene: TRBV4-2
CDR3 protein: CASSQVRDSAFSGANVLTF

J gene: TRBJ1-2
clone size: .
D gene: .
V gene: TRBV5-5
CDR3 protein: CASSPDAKGYTF

J gene: TRBJ2-5
clone size: .
D gene: TRBD2
V gene: TRBV7-6
CDR3 protein: CASSATSGQETQYF

J gene: TRBJ2-3
clone size: .
D gene: .
V gene: TRBV11-3
CDR3 protein: CASSSTDTQYF

J gene: TRBJ1-2
clone size: .
D gene: .
V gene: TRBV18
CDR3 protein: CASSPPGTGYGYTF

J gene: TRBJ1-2
clone size: .
D gene: .
V gene: TRBV6-1
CDR3 protein: CASSGSRDIGANYGYTF

J gene: TRBJ2-6
clone size: .
D gene: TRBD2
V gene: TRBV29-1
CDR3 protein: CSVEGGGSGANVLTF

J gene: TRBJ2-7
clone size: .
D gene: .
V gene: TRBV2
CDR3 protein: CASSVGAMSYEQYF

J gene: TRBJ2-5
clone size: .
D gene: .
V gene: TRBV7-7
CDR3 protein: CASSLARRETQYF

J gene: TRBJ1-4
clone size: .
D gene: .
V gene: TRBV5-4
CDR3 protein: CASSRSRDRLEKLFF

J gene: TRBJ2-1
clone size: .
D gene: TRBD2
V gene: TRBV18
CDR3 protein: CASSLMGLNNGNEQFF

J gene: TRBJ1-3
clone size: once
D gene: TRBD1
V gene: TRBV25-1
CDR3 protein: CASSRQGPGNTIYF

J gene: TRBJ2-1
clone size: .
D gene: TRBD1
V gene: TRBV7-9
CDR3 protein: CASSYDRATEQFF

J gene: TRBJ1-2
clone size: once
D gene: .
V gene: TRBV30
CDR3 protein: CAWSSRANYGYTF

J gene: TRBJ1-5
clone size: .
D gene: .
V gene: TRBV10-2
CDR3 protein: CASSRYGDSNQPQHF

J gene: TRBJ1-4
clone size: .
D gene: .
V gene: TRBV27
CDR3 protein: CASSLGRDPQGEKLFF

J gene: TRBJ2-2
clone size: .
D gene: TRBD1
V gene: TRBV6-4
CDR3 protein: CASSDRGTGTNTGELFF

J gene: TRBJ2-7
clone size: .
D gene: .
V gene: TRBV7-8
CDR3 protein: CASSSYTGVEQYF

J gene: TRBJ2-5
clone size: .
D gene: .
V gene: TRBV5-6
CDR3 protein: CASSSMDTVGETQYF

J gene: TRBJ2-3
clone size: .
D gene: .
V gene: TRBV6-1
CDR3 protein: CASSEPLGGEAVRVTQYF

J gene: TRBJ1-5
clone size: once
D gene: .
V gene: TRBV6-5
CDR3 protein: CASSTQGSNQPQHF

J gene: TRBJ1-2
clone size: .
D gene: .
V gene: TRBV28
CDR3 protein: CASSFTPQGSGGYTF

J gene: TRBJ2-3
clone size: few
D gene: TRBD2
V gene: TRBV5-1
CDR3 protein: CASSLAWREASDTQYF

J gene: TRBJ2-5
clone size: .
D gene: TRBD2
V gene: TRBV2
CDR3 protein: CAMRLAASQETQYF

J gene: TRBJ2-3
clone size: .
D gene: .
V gene: TRBV5-1
CDR3 protein: CASSQHTDTQYF

J gene: TRBJ1-1
clone size: .
D gene: .
V gene: TRBV18
CDR3 protein: CASSPPGKGGNTEAFF

J gene: TRBJ2-2
clone size: .
D gene: .
V gene: TRBV27
CDR3 protein: CASSLGSSAGELFF

J gene: TRBJ1-2
clone size: .
D gene: TRBD1
V gene: TRBV5-6
CDR3 protein: CASSSGTGGYGYTF

J gene: TRBJ2-3
clone size: .
D gene: .
V gene: TRBV28
CDR3 protein: CASGPRSTDTQYF

J gene: TRBJ1-2
clone size: once
D gene: TRBD1
V gene: TRBV11-2
CDR3 protein: CASRTSGGLFRYTF

J gene: TRBJ1-5
clone size: .
D gene: .
V gene: TRBV5-6
CDR3 protein: CASSLGSNQPQHF

J gene: TRBJ2-7
clone size: few
D gene: .
V gene: TRBV14
CDR3 protein: CASSQVDSGKYEQYF

J gene: TRBJ2-3
clone size: .
D gene: .
V gene: TRBV11-1
CDR3 protein: CASRPGTSFRDTQYF

J gene: TRBJ2-7
clone size: .
D gene: .
V gene: TRBV19
CDR3 protein: CASSPTRGYEQYF

J gene: TRBJ2-7
clone size: .
D gene: .
V gene: TRBV7-9
CDR3 protein: CASSLGSPGMKNEQYF